This TCR beta chain was identified in a study of cytomegalovirus exposure and HLA in healthy donors. For the study at large: The approximately 130 validation repertoires and the 666 first-cohort repertoires shared a platform, a later analysis reported. Study-level findings and limits: The finding came from a later analysis; first-cohort TCR clusters tended to co-occur in the 110 or so validation repertoires. Generally TCR sequences proved uncommon, though certain public TCRs appeared in numerous donors.

V was trimmed by 5 bases and J by 3 bases, leaving 17 bases between them. CDR1 LNHDA and CDR2 SQIVND come from the germline V gene (reference sequence). The length of the CDR3 is 15 residues. Notes on this clone: Its antigen is not identified.

Produced via immunoSEQ multiplex PCR; TCRdb's table is partial and in-frame only. In the table there are 200,000 to 300,000 clones, about 90% of which are singletons. Input material: PBMCs. The sequence came from a woman between 25 and 40 years old in good health and CMV-seronegative. V gene TRBV19 combines with J gene TRBJ2-7; D unclear. The chain's CDR3 is CASSYSNPASYEQYF. The DNA for the CDR3 is TGTGCCAGTAGTTACAGCAATCCAGCGAGCTACGAGCAGTACTTC.